These 17 T cell receptor beta chains were sequenced from one sample in a study of blood T cell repertoires in COVID-19. Sequencing used immunoSEQ multiplex PCR; TCRdb keeps in-frame clones, though not all of them. The sample shows roughly 250,000 clones, around nine tenths of them seen only once. The sample was PBMCs or T cells enriched from blood (not recorded which). The receptors come from a woman aged 18-29 years who had recovered from COVID-19.

The chain uses TRBV7-2 and TRBJ1-5; D unclear. CDR1 and CDR2 (germline): SGHTA, FQGNSA. CDR3 size: 14 residues. V was trimmed by 1 base and J by 1 base, leaving 5 bases between them. CDR3 region: CASSLEESNQPQHF. The CDR3 DNA reads as TGTGCCAGCAGCTTAGAGGAGAGCAATCAGCCCCAGCATTTT. Full variable domain (rest looked up from reference TRBV7-2 and TRBJ1-5): GAGVSQSPSNKVTEKGKDVELRCDPISGHTALYWYRQSLGQGLEFLIYFQGNSAPDKSGLPSDRFSAERTGGSVSTLTIQRTQQEDSAVYLCASSLEESNQPQHFGDGTRLSIL.

V usage is TRBV5-6 and J usage is TRBJ2-1; D may be TRBD1 (6 bases). CDR1 is SGHDT, CDR2 YYEEEE, per germline. The CDR3 extends over 14 amino acids. With 1 base removed from V and 6 bases from J, the gap between germline ends came to 11 bases. The CDR3 sequence is CASSLSTRGNEQFF. As DNA, the CDR3 is TGTGCCAGCAGCTTGTCTACCAGGGGCAATGAGCAGTTCTTC.

The J gene is TRBJ1-1, the V gene TRBV28; D unresolved. Germline V gene data show CDR1 as MDHEN and CDR2 as SYDVKM. This CDR3 comprises 14 residues. Trimming removed 5 bases at V and 0 bases at J, with 10 bases between. The CDR3 DNA is TGTGCCAGCAGTATACTAAACCTGAACACTGAAGCTTTCTTT. Translating it yields CASSILNLNTEAFF.

The chain couples TRBV7-8 to TRBJ2-5, with D unclear. Deletions cut 2 bases from V and 1 base from J, with 5 bases between. This CDR3 spans 13 amino acids. Germline V gives CDR1 SGHVS, CDR2 FQNEAQ. CDR3 coding DNA: TGTGCCAGCAGCTTACGCGGCCAAGAGACCCAGTACTTC. Translation gives CASSLRGQETQYF.

The CDR3 loop is CASSFLRRGQGGDGYTF. Written as DNA, the CDR3 is TGTGCCAGCAGCTTTCTGAGGCGGGGACAGGGCGGTGATGGCTACACCTTC. The V call is TRBV7-9, the J call TRBJ1-2; the match to TRBD1 covers 9 bases. Germline CDR1 SEHNR, CDR2 FQNEAQ (reference sequence). The CDR3 contains 17 residues. V dropped 3 bases and J dropped 6; count of bases not matched to a gene: 14.

This clone was detected once. This chain joins TRBV25-1 and TRBJ1-2; the D gene is possibly TRBD1 (6 bases). Trimming removed 2 bases from V and 4 bases from J, with 14 bases in between. The length of the CDR3 is 15 residues. From germline, CDR1 is MGHDK and CDR2 SYGVNS. The CDR3 DNA reads as TGTGCCAGCAGTGAACCCCGCTCAGGGGCCTATGGCTACACCTTC. Protein: CASSEPRSGAYGYTF.

V and J are TRBV21-1 and TRBJ2-6; the table's D call, TRBD2, has no DNA check behind it. TRBV21-1 has pseudogene status. This CDR3 is built from 21 residues. CDR3: CASSRTGTSGRTPAGANVLTF. Written as DNA, the CDR3 is TGTGCCAGCAGCAGGACAGGGACTAGCGGGAGAACTCCCGCTGGGGCCAACGTCCTGACTTTC.

Here the CDR3 reads CASSLGRDFTDTQYF. CDR3 DNA: TGTGCCAGCAGCTTGGGGCGGGACTTCACAGATACGCAGTATTTT. The chain carries TRBV5-4 and TRBJ2-3; weak D call: TRBD2 (6 bases). V lost 0 bases to trimming and J lost 2 bases, with 10 bases between them. Germline V gives CDR1 SGHNT, CDR2 YYREEE (reference sequence). The CDR3 loop spans 15 amino acids. The whole variable domain, remainder taken from reference TRBV5-4 and TRBJ2-3, is ETGVTQSPTHLIKTRGQQVTLRCSSQSGHNTVSWYQQALGQGPQFIFQYYREEENGRGNFPPRFSGLQFPNYSSELNVNALELDDSALYLCASSLGRDFTDTQYFGPGTRLTVL.

This clone has only one observation. The chain employs TRBV7-2 and TRBJ2-3; D call uncertain. CDR3 length equals 15 residues. Trimming removed 5 bases at V and 6 bases at J, with 18 bases between. The germline CDR1 and CDR2 sequences are SGHTA and FQGNSA. The CDR3 bases are TGTGCCAGCAGCCTACTTTATCTTGCCAACGATACGCAGTATTTT. It is translated as CASSLLYLANDTQYF.

The rearrangement joins TRBV24-1 to TRBJ2-3; 10 bases match TRBD2. V shed 9 bases, J shed 0 bases, and the junction held 5 bases outside the gene matches. This CDR3 region has 15 residues. From germline, CDR1 is KGHDR and CDR2 SFDVKD. The DNA of the CDR3 is TGTGCCACCCGGACTAGCGGAGCTAGCACAGATACGCAGTATTTT. Translating gives CATRTSGASTDTQYF.

The CDR3 loop reads CASSRWGLDYGYTF. As DNA, the CDR3 is TGCGCCAGCAGCCGATGGGGGCTAGACTATGGCTACACCTTC. J is TRBJ1-2 and V is TRBV4-1; D is perhaps TRBD1 (6 bases). Germline loops: CDR1 MGHRA, CDR2 YSYEKL. The V gene lost 4 bases and the J gene lost 3 bases, with 12 bases spanning the gap. This CDR3 contains 14 residues.

This clone appeared a single time. The chain recombines TRBV4-1 with TRBJ2-3; 10 bases map to TRBD1. CDR1 and CDR2 (germline): MGHRA, YSYEKL. This CDR3 contains 19 residues. V was pared by 0 bases and J by 0 bases, with 9 bases of the junction left unmatched. Here the CDR3 reads CASSQEMGLGQGSTDTQYF. Written as DNA, the CDR3 is TGCGCCAGCAGCCAAGAAATGGGATTGGGACAGGGGAGCACAGATACGCAGTATTTT.

The chain uses TRBV28 and TRBJ1-3, with D maybe TRBD1 (5 bases). The V and J ends lost 6 bases and 4 bases respectively, with 13 bases between them. Germline V CDR1 and CDR2: MDHEN, SYDVKM. There are 14 residues in the CDR3. The CDR3 DNA follows: TGTGCCAGCAGGCCAGGGAGGTGGGGAAACACCATATATTTT. Translation gives CASRPGRWGNTIYF.

This clone was seen once. This sequence joins TRBV19 and TRBJ1-2, with D possibly being TRBD1 (6 bases). Per germline, CDR1 LNHDA and CDR2 SQIVND (reference sequence). The CDR3 spans 13 residues. The V end lost 3 bases, the J end lost 2 bases, and 7 bases lay between the germline ends. CDR3: CASSMDSNYGYTF. CDR3 in DNA: TGTGCCAGTAGTATGGACAGCAACTATGGCTACACCTTC.

This clone appeared a single time. V usage is TRBV7-8 and J usage is TRBJ1-6, with a tentative D call TRBD1 (6 bases). V shed 5 bases and J shed 7 bases, with 12 bases lying between them. The CDR3 runs 14 residues. Germline V gene data show CDR1 as SGHVS and CDR2 as FQNEAQ. In DNA form, the CDR3 reads TGTGCCAGCAGCAAACAGGGTCCGAATTCACCCCTCCACTTT. Amino acid sequence: CASSKQGPNSPLHF.

This clone was detected once. Here the CDR3 reads CASSLDPQVYVQPQHF. The DNA for the CDR3 is TGTGCCAGCAGCTTAGATCCCCAGGTTTATGTTCAGCCCCAGCATTTT. This chain connects TRBV11-3 to TRBJ1-5; D uncertain. CDR1 and CDR2 from the germline V gene are SGHNT and YENEEA. The CDR3 extends over 16 amino acids. V dropped 0 bases and J dropped 6 bases, with 15 bases sitting between them.

Only a few counts were recorded for this clone. V usage is TRBV4-2 and J usage is TRBJ1-5; D call uncertain. The germline V gene has CDR1 LGHNA and CDR2 YNFKEQ. V was pared by 0 bases and J by 0 bases, with 6 bases between. CDR3 length equals 15 residues. The CDR3 region is CASSQDFSSNQPQHF. The CDR3 DNA reads TGTGCCAGCAGCCAAGATTTCTCTAGCAATCAGCCCCAGCATTTT.